This T cell receptor beta chain originates from a study of T cell repertoires in cytomegalovirus infection. As regards this clonotype: Antigen specificity is unknown.

The CDR3 extends over 14 amino acids. Germline loops: CDR1 MNHEY, CDR2 SVGAGI. The germline V and J ends were trimmed by 2 bases and 6 bases, with 11 bases remaining between them. TCRdb recomputed calls from the reads with MiXCR, one row per CDR3 protein. The sample lists 900,000 to 950,000 distinct CDR3 sequences, under 40% seen once, with about an eighth in the top ten. This clonotype was obtained from a human donor in good health (CMV status not recorded). Some clones in this sample may be carry-over from other donors' samples. The material was cultured CD8+ T cells from PBMCs, obtained from culture after CMV antigen stimulation. The chain has TRBV6-5 and TRBJ2-1; a weak D match, TRBD1 (5 bases). DNA of the CDR3: TGTGCCAGCAGTTACGGTGGGGCGGTCAATGAGCAGTTCTTC. Residues: CASSYGGAVNEQFF.